This entry lists 12 T cell receptor beta chains sequenced from one sample in a study of T cells in women clearing cervical HPV infection. Measured with immunoSEQ multiplex PCR; TCRdb has only the in-frame clones, and not every one. The sample data list about 36,000 clones. Sequencing was carried out using blood buffy coat. Receptors originate from a woman aged 18 to 75 with a cervical HPV16 infection that either progressed to CIN3+ or cleared (not recorded which).

A remark on this clone: The read finishes 3 residues shy of the CDR3 end, and the germline J gene is used to complete it. The rearrangement links TRBV20-1 to TRBJ2-7; 14 bases are shared with TRBD2. The germline V gene has CDR1 DFQATT and CDR2 SNEGSKA (reference sequence). This CDR3 region has 15 residues. Trimming cost V 6 bases and J 2 bases; bases outside gene matches: 6. The chain's CDR3 is CSAPGLAGGAYEQYF. The DNA read from the CDR3 is TGCAGTGCCCCCGGACTAGCGGGGGGCGCCTACGAG.

The CDR3 DNA, read in part, is TGTGCCAGTGCGACAGCGAGCTCCTATAATTCACCG. It yields the protein CASATASSYNSP. The CDR3 as a whole reads CASATASSYNSPLFF. The J gene is TRBJ2-2, the V gene TRBV19, with a weak D call TRBD1 (5 bases). The CDR3 end lies 3 residues beyond the end of the read and is filled in from the germline J gene. CDR1 is LNHDA, CDR2 SQIVND, per germline (reference sequence). CDR3 length: 15 residues.

About this clone itself: The read is 3 residues too short to cover the CDR3 end, so that end is filled in from the germline J gene. The chain uses TRBV2 and TRBJ1-2, with D tentatively TRBD1 (5 bases). This CDR3 has 17 amino acids. Germline CDR1 is SNHLY and CDR2 is FYNNEI. This CDR3 is CASSENPLRQGFYDYTF. Partial CDR3 DNA: TGTGCCAGCAGTGAAAATCCTCTCCGGCAGGGATTCTACGAC.

Comment on this clone: The CDR3 goes on 3 residues after the read ends, and that part is filled in from the germline J gene. The chain links TRBV6-4 to TRBJ2-7, with D maybe TRBD1 (6 bases). The CDR3 totals 14 residues. Germline loops: CDR1 MRHNA, CDR2 SNTAGT. V shed 3 bases and J shed 1 base, with 10 bases lying between them. The CDR3 is CASSEGANSYEQYF. The sequenced part of the CDR3 DNA is TGTGCCAGCAGTGAGGGGGCGAATTCCTACGAG.

Concerning this clone: With the read ending 3 residues before the CDR3 end, the germline J gene is used to fill in that end. The V and J genes are TRBV7-6 and TRBJ2-7; 7 bases fit TRBD2. The CDR3 extends over 13 amino acids. With V trimmed by 2 bases and J by 4 bases, 2 bases remained unmatched. CDR1 and CDR2 from the germline V gene are SGHVS and FNYEAQ. CDR3 DNA (partial): TGTGCCAGCAGCTTACGGGGGGATTACGAG. It translates to CASSLRGDYE. The entire CDR3 protein is CASSLRGDYEQYF.

Concerning this clone itself: The read gets to within 3 residues of the CDR3 end, and the germline J gene fills in the rest. The chain couples TRBV6-4 to TRBJ2-2; TRBD2 aligns across 9 bases. This CDR3 spans 15 amino acids. Trimming removed 8 bases from V and 4 bases from J; junction bases left unmatched: 8. Germline V CDR1 and CDR2: MRHNA, SNTAGT. The CDR3 loop is CASSPSSGVTGELFF. The DNA read from the CDR3 is TGTGCCAGCTCACCGTCTAGCGGGGTCACCGGGGAG.

The part of the CDR3 DNA that was read is TGTGCCAGCAGGGACAGGGCCCCAGGC. This codes for CASRDRAPG. The CDR3 in full is CASRDRAPGYTF. The V call is TRBV5-6, the J call TRBJ1-2; TRBD1 matches 8 bases. The read ends 3 residues shy of where the CDR3 ends; the end is completed using the germline J gene. The CDR3 consists of 12 residues. The germline V gene encodes CDR1 SGHDT and CDR2 YYEEEE.

Regarding this clone: The CDR3 end falls 3 residues outside the read, so it is completed with the germline J gene. V usage is TRBV2 and J usage is TRBJ2-1, with a possible D match to TRBD2 (6 bases). The CDR3 spans 14 residues. Trimming took off 8 bases at V and 7 bases at J, with 18 bases between the two ends. Germline loops: CDR1 SNHLY, CDR2 FYNNEI. The CDR3 sequence: CASPPRDSLNEQFF. The CDR3 bases that were read are TGTGCCAGCCCGCCTCGGGACTCCTTAAATGAG. Filled out from reference TRBV2 and TRBJ2-1, the complete variable domain reads EPEVTQTPSHQVTQMGQEVILRCVPISNHLYFYWYRQILGQKVEFLVSFYNNEISEKSEIFDDQFSVERPDGSNFTLKIRSTKLEDSAMYFCASPPRDSLNEQFFGPGTRLTVL.

About this clone itself: The read ends 3 residues shy of where the CDR3 ends; the end is completed using the germline J gene. The V gene is TRBV6-2 or TRBV6-3, the J gene TRBJ1-2, with D uncertain. The CDR3 is 11 residues long. The germline V gene encodes CDR1 MNHEY and CDR2 SVGEGT. The CDR3 sequence is CASSYGGRYTF. CDR3 bases read: TGTGCCAGCAGTTACGGCGGGCGT.

Concerning this clone itself: With the read ending 3 residues before the CDR3 end, the germline J gene is used to fill in that end. This chain connects TRBV20-1 to TRBJ1-2; D ambiguous. V lost 6 bases, J lost 4 bases, and 15 bases lay in between. CDR1 and CDR2 from the germline V gene are DFQATT and SNEGSKA (reference sequence). This CDR3 has 13 residues. The CDR3: CSASEGQSYGYTF. CDR3 DNA (partial): TGCAGTGCCTCTGAGGGCCAGTCCTATGGC.

To note about this clone: The CDR3 end lies 3 residues beyond the end of the read and is filled in from the germline J gene. V usage is TRBV20-1 and J usage is TRBJ1-6; 9 bases are a match to TRBD1. This CDR3 has 14 amino acids. Germline V gives CDR1 DFQATT, CDR2 SNEGSKA (reference sequence). The J segment lost 4 bases and the V segment lost 4 bases, leaving 2 bases of the junction unmatched. The CDR3 protein is CSAKGTGYNSPLHF. CDR3 bases read: TGCAGTGCTAAGGGGACAGGGTATAATTCACCC.

Considering frequency, this clone is medium-sized (0.01 to 0.1%). The CDR3 end lies 3 residues beyond the end of the read and is filled in from the germline J gene. The V gene is TRBV30, the J gene TRBJ2-3; D ambiguous. The CDR3 length is 13 residues. CDR1 is GTSNPN and CDR2 is SVGIG in the germline V gene (reference sequence). V was clipped by 2 bases and J by 3 bases, with 9 bases between them. The CDR3 spells CAWSSLRTDTQYF. Partial CDR3 DNA: TGTGCCTGGAGTTCACTCAGGACAGATACG.